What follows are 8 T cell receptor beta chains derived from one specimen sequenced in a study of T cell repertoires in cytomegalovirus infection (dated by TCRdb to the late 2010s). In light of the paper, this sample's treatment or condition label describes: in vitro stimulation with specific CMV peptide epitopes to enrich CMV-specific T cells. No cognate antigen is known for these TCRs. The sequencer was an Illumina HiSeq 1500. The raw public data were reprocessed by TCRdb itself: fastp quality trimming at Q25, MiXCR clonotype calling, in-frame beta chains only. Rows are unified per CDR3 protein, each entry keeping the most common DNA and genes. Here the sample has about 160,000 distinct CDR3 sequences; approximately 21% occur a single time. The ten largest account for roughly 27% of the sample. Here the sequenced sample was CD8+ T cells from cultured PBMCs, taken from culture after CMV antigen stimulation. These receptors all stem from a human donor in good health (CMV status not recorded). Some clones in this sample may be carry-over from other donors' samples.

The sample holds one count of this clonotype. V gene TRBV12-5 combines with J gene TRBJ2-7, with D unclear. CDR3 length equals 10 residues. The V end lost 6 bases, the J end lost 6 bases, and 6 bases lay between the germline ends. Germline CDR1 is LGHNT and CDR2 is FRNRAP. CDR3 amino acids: CASGGFEQYF. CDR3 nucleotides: TGTGCTAGTGGGGGTTTCGAGCAGTACTTC.

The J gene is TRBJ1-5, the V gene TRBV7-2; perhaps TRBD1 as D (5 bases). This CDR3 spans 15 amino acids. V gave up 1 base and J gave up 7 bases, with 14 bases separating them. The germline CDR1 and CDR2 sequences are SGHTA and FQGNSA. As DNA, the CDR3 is TGTGCCAGCAGCTTAGTCTTCCCGGAGGGGCAGCCCCAGCATTTT. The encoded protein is CASSLVFPEGQPQHF.

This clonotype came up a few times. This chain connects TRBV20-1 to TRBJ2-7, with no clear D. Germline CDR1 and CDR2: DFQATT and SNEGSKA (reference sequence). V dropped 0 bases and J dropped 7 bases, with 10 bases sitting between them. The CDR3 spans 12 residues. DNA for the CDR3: TGCAGTGCTAGAGATTGGGGTAGAGAGCAGTACTTC. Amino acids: CSARDWGREQYF.

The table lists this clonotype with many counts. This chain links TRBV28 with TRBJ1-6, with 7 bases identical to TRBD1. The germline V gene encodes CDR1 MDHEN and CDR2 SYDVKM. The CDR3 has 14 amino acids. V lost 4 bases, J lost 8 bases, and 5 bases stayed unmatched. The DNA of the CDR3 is TGTGCCAGCAGTTCCAGGGACAGCCATTCACCCCTCCACTTT. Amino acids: CASSSRDSHSPLHF.

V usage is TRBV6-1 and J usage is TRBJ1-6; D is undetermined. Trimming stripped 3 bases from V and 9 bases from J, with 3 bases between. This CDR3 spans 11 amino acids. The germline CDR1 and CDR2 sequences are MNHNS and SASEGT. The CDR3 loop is CASSDPSPLHF. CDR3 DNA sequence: TGTGCCAGCAGTGACCCTTCACCCCTCCACTTT.

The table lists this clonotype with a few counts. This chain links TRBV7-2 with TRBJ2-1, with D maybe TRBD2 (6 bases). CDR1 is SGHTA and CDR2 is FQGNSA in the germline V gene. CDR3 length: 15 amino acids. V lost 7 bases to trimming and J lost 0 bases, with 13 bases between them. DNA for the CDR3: TGTGCCAGCATTGGAGGGACCGCCTCCTACAATGAGCAGTTCTTC. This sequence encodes CASIGGTASYNEQFF.

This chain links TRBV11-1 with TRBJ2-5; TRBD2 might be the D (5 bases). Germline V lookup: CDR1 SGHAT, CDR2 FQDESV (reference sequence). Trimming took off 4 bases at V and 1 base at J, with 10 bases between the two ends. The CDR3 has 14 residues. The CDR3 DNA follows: TGTGCCAGCAGCTCGAACGGGGTCCAAGAGACCCAGTACTTC. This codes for CASSSNGVQETQYF.

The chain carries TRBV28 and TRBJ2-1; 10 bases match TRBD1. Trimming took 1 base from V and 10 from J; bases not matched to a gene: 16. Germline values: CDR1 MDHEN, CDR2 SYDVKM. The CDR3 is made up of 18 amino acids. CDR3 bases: TGTGCCAGCAGTTTATTACCGGGACAGGGGCCTCAGGGCGGAGAGCAGTTCTTC. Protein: CASSLLPGQGPQGGEQFF.